Listed below are T cell receptor beta chains from one sample, sequenced in a study of shared clonotypes between healthy human individuals. The method was immunoSEQ multiplex PCR; TCRdb's version includes in-frame clones alone and lacks a portion of them. The sample holds about 700,000 clones, 74% seen once. Sequencing was carried out using memory CD4+ T cells sorted from blood. These receptors were obtained from a woman in her thirties in good health. The CDR3 runs from the conserved cysteine through the conserved F or W. The D gene is left open where the match is weak. Clone size appears in some rows only: once, few, many, or a class for an expanded clone.

>NA|TRBJ1-3|TRBV7-3|NA
CASSSENGNTIYF
TGTGCCAGCAGCAGCGAGAACGGAAACACCATATATTTT
>NA|TRBJ2-2|TRBV2|NA
CASSSGGGGELFF
TGTGCCAGCAGTAGCGGTGGCGGCGGGGAGCTGTTTTTT
>TRBD1|TRBJ1-6|TRBV28|NA
CASSTTGDFSPLHF
TGTGCCAGCAGTACGACAGGGGACTTCTCACCCCTCCACTTT
>TRBD2|TRBJ2-5|TRBV25-1|NA
CASSPRWEGQETQYF
TGTGCCAGCAGTCCCCGCTGGGAGGGACAAGAGACCCAGTACTTC
>TRBD1|TRBJ2-1|TRBV2|NA
CASSASWDRFGNEQFF
TGTGCCAGCAGTGCCTCCTGGGACAGATTTGGGAATGAGCAGTTCTTC
>NA|TRBJ2-7|TRBV5-6|NA
CASSPGQSYEQYF
TGTGCCAGCAGCCCCGGACAGAGCTACGAGCAGTACTTC
>TRBD1|TRBJ1-5|TRBV28|NA
CASIQGTGYQPQHF
TGTGCCAGCATACAAGGGACAGGATACCAGCCCCAGCATTTT
>TRBD1|TRBJ1-5|TRBV28|few
CASSIVRTGYGQPQHF
TGTGCCAGCAGCATCGTCCGGACAGGGTACGGTCAGCCCCAGCATTTT
>NA|TRBJ2-7|TRBV30|few
CAWSDLSSYEQYF
TGTGCCTGGAGTGACTTAAGCTCCTACGAGCAGTACTTC
>NA|TRBJ2-5|TRBV28|NA
CASSLSLYQETQYF
TGTGCCAGCAGTTTATCTTTGTACCAAGAGACCCAGTACTTC
>NA|TRBJ1-5|TRBV2|NA
CATATEGYQPQHF
TGTGCCACCGCGACGGAGGGGTACCAGCCCCAGCATTTT
>TRBD1|TRBJ1-4|TRBV10-1|NA
CASRQGATNEKLFF
TGCGCCAGCAGACAGGGGGCAACTAATGAAAAACTGTTTTTT
>NA|TRBJ2-2|TRBV5-1|NA
CASSTGTQNTGELFF
TGCGCCAGCAGCACCGGCACACAGAACACCGGGGAGCTGTTTTTT
>NA|TRBJ2-7|TRBV19|NA
CASSRGTIEYEQYF
TGTGCCAGTAGTCGAGGGACCATCGAGTACGAGCAGTACTTC
>NA|TRBJ2-7|TRBV5-1|once
CASSLYAGSYEQYF
TGCGCCAGCAGCTTGTATGCCGGCTCCTACGAGCAGTACTTC
>NA|TRBJ1-2|TRBV9|NA
CASSVVEGYGYTF
TGTGCCAGCAGCGTAGTTGAGGGGTATGGCTACACCTTC
>TRBD1|TRBJ1-4|TRBV10-2|NA
CASSERPDRGEKLFF
TGCGCCAGCAGTGAGCGTCCAGACAGGGGGGAAAAACTGTTTTTT
>NA|TRBJ2-3|TRBV5-1|NA
CASSLIGRGTDTQYF
TGCGCCAGCAGCTTGATCGGCAGGGGAACAGATACGCAGTATTTT
>NA|TRBJ1-2|TRBV18|NA
CASSPAGTRDNYGYTF
TGTGCCAGCTCACCTGCCGGGACAAGAGATAACTATGGCTACACCTTC
>NA|TRBJ2-3|TRBV5-1|once
CASSRGGSDTQYF
TGCGCCAGCAGCAGGGGTGGCTCAGATACGCAGTATTTT
>NA|TRBJ2-1|TRBV13|NA
CASSSRDTDNEQFF
TGTGCCAGCAGCTCCCGGGACACCGACAATGAGCAGTTCTTC
>NA|TRBJ2-1|TRBV5-1|many
CASSLLGKDNEQFF
TGCGCCAGCAGCTTGTTGGGAAAGGACAATGAGCAGTTCTTC
>NA|TRBJ2-7|TRBV11-3|NA
CASFIVGSTYEQYF
TGTGCCAGCTTTATTGTGGGTAGCACCTACGAGCAGTACTTC
>NA|TRBJ1-2|TRBV2|NA
CASSSAYGYTF
TGTGCCAGCAGTTCGGCCTATGGCTACACCTTC
>NA|TRBJ2-2|TRBV7-9|NA
CASSPRDRGELFF
TGTGCCAGCAGCCCCCGGGATCGGGGGGAGCTGTTTTTT
>NA|TRBJ2-5|TRBV19|NA
CASSIGFGLPGETQYF
TGTGCCAGTAGTATAGGATTCGGGCTGCCTGGAGAGACCCAGTACTTC
>TRBD1|TRBJ1-2|TRBV27|NA
CASSFRLGTGAQLNYGYTF
TGTGCCAGCAGTTTTAGGCTGGGAACAGGGGCCCAGCTAAACTATGGCTACACCTTC
>NA|TRBJ2-3|TRBV14|few
CASSQVAASTDTQYF
TGTGCCAGCAGCCAAGTCGCAGCTAGCACAGATACGCAGTATTTT
>NA|TRBJ1-1|TRBV5-4|NA
CASSFGQMNTEAFF
TGTGCCAGCAGCTTCGGACAGATGAACACTGAAGCTTTCTTT
>TRBD2|TRBJ2-7|TRBV27|NA
CASSVTSGFYEQYF
TGTGCCAGCAGTGTGACTAGCGGCTTCTACGAGCAGTACTTC
>TRBD2|TRBJ2-2|TRBV19|NA
CASSRTGGLLAGVVKLFF
TGTGCCAGTAGCCGTACAGGGGGCTTACTAGCGGGAGTCGTTAAGCTGTTTTTT
>NA|TRBJ2-7|TRBV2|NA
CASSERFRWGYEQYF
TGTGCCAGCAGTGAGAGGTTCCGGTGGGGCTACGAGCAGTACTTC
>NA|TRBJ2-7|TRBV6-1|NA
CASSEVPRSAYEQYF
TGTGCCAGCAGTGAAGTCCCCCGGTCGGCCTACGAGCAGTACTTC
>TRBD1|TRBJ1-2|TRBV18|NA
CASSSGQGEGYTF
TGTGCCAGCTCATCCGGACAGGGTGAAGGCTACACCTTC
>NA|TRBJ2-5|TRBV14|NA
CASSQQGSETQYF
TGTGCCAGCAGCCAACAGGGGAGCGAGACCCAGTACTTC
>TRBD2|TRBJ2-1|TRBV7-9|NA
CASSLDRLAVGTGGNEQFF
TGTGCCAGCAGCTTAGATCGACTAGCGGTAGGAACTGGGGGCAATGAGCAGTTCTTC
>NA|TRBJ1-4|TRBV28|NA
CASSGVRRGGEKLFF
TGTGCCAGCAGTGGCGTGAGGAGGGGGGGTGAAAAACTGTTTTTT
>NA|TRBJ2-2|TRBV19|NA
CASSIEAGYGTGELFF
TGTGCCAGTAGTATAGAAGCAGGGTATGGCACCGGGGAGCTGTTTTTT
>TRBD1|TRBJ1-5|TRBV6-1|NA
CASSPVTGVDQPQHF
TGTGCCAGCAGTCCCGTGACAGGGGTCGATCAGCCCCAGCATTTT
>TRBD1|TRBJ2-7|TRBV18|NA
CASSPTGGEQYF
TGTGCCAGCTCACCAACAGGGGGCGAGCAGTACTTC
>NA|TRBJ2-2|TRBV5-6|once
CASSLAWSGARELFF
TGTGCCAGCAGCTTGGCTTGGTCGGGAGCTCGGGAGCTGTTTTTT
>TRBD1|TRBJ1-1|TRBV6-1|NA
CASSSGEGANTEAFF
TGTGCCAGCAGCTCAGGGGAGGGGGCGAACACTGAAGCTTTCTTT
>NA|TRBJ1-2|TRBV7-9|NA
CASSLGGEVDGYTF
TGTGCCAGCAGCTTAGGAGGGGAGGTTGATGGCTACACCTTC
>NA|TRBJ1-5|TRBV7-9|NA
CASSPGAFNSNQPQHF
TGTGCCAGCAGCCCCGGGGCTTTTAATAGCAATCAGCCCCAGCATTTT
>NA|TRBJ2-7|TRBV5-1|NA
CASSGFSYEQYF
TGCGCCAGCAGCGGGTTCTCCTACGAGCAGTACTTC
>TRBD2|TRBJ2-7|TRBV7-9|NA
CASSPGLAGGTYEQYF
TGTGCCAGCAGCCCAGGACTAGCGGGAGGGACCTACGAGCAGTACTTC
>NA|TRBJ1-5|TRBV10-3|once
CAISESAGGIGNQPQHF
TGTGCCATCAGTGAGTCGGCGGGGGGGATCGGCAATCAGCCCCAGCATTTT
>NA|TRBJ1-2|TRBV2|NA
CASSQGTTAYGYTF
TGTGCCAGCAGTCAAGGGACAACCGCCTATGGCTACACCTTC
>NA|TRBJ1-5|TRBV28|many
CASSFWTGNQPQHF
TGTGCCAGCAGTTTCTGGACAGGCAATCAGCCCCAGCATTTT
>TRBD2|TRBJ2-2|TRBV5-1|NA
CASRGGSSQTGELFF
TGCGCCAGCCGGGGGGGATCTTCGCAGACCGGGGAGCTGTTTTTT
>NA|TRBJ2-1|TRBV19|NA
CASSSYMSGDNEQFF
TGTGCCAGTAGTTCTTACATGTCGGGGGACAATGAGCAGTTCTTC
>NA|TRBJ2-7|TRBV11-2|NA
CASINLPSSTLYEQYF
TGTGCCAGCATTAACCTGCCTTCTAGCACTCTCTACGAGCAGTACTTC
>TRBD1|TRBJ2-3|TRBV6-5|NA
CASSYSVGQGTDTQYF
TGTGCCAGCAGTTACTCGGTGGGACAGGGGACAGATACGCAGTATTTT
>NA|TRBJ2-2|TRBV4-1|NA
CASSQTWNTGELFF
TGCGCCAGCAGCCAGACCTGGAACACCGGGGAGCTGTTTTTT
>NA|TRBJ1-5|TRBV19|NA
CASPGPLNQPQHF
TGTGCCAGTCCAGGGCCCTTAAATCAGCCCCAGCATTTT